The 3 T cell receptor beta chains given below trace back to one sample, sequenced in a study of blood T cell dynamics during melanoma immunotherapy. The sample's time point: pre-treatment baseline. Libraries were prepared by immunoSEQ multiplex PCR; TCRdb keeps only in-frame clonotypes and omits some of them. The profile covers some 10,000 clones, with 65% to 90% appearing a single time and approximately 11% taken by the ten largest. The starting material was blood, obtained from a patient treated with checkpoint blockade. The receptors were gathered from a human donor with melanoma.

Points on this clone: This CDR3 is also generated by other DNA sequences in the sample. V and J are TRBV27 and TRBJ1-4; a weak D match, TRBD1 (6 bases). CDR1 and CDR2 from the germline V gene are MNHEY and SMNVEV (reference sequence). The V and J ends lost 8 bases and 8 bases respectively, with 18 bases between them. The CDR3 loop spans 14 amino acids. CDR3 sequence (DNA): TGTGCCAGCGCCCTAGCGGGGGCAAACGAAAAACTGTTTTTT. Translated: CASALAGANEKLFF. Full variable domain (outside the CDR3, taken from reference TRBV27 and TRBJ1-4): EAQVTQNPRYLITVTGKKLTVTCSQNMNHEYMSWYRQDPGLGLRQIYYSMNVEVTDKGDVPEGYKVSRKEKRNFPLILESPSPNQTSLYFCASALAGANEKLFFGSGTQLSVL.

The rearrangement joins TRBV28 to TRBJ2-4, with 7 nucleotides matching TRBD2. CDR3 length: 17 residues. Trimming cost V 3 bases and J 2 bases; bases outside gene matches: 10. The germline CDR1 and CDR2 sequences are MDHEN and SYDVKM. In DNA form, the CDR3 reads TGTGCCAGCAGTTTCAAGTATGGGGAGGGGACCAAAAACATTCAGTACTTC. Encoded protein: CASSFKYGEGTKNIQYF.

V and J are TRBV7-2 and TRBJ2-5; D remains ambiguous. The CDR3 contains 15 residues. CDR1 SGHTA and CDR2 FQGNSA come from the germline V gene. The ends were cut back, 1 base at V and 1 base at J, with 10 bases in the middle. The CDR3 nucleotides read TGTGCCAGCAGCTTAGTAAGTCGGGCCCAAGAGACCCAGTACTTC. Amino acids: CASSLVSRAQETQYF.